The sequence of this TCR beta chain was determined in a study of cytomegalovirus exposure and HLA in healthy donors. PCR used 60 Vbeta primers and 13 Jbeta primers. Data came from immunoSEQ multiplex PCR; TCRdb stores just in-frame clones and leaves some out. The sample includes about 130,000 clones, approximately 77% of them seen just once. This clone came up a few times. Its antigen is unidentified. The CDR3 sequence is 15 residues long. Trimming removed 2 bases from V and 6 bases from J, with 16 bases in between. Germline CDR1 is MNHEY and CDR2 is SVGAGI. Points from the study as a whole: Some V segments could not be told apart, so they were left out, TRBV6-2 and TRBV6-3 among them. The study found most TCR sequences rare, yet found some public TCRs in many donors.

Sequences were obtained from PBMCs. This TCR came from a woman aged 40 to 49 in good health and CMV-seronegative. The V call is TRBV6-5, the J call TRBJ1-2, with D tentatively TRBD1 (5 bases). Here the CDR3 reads CASSYLVGGGDGYTF. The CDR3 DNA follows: TGTGCCAGCAGTTACCTAGTGGGGGGTGGGGATGGCTACACCTTC.